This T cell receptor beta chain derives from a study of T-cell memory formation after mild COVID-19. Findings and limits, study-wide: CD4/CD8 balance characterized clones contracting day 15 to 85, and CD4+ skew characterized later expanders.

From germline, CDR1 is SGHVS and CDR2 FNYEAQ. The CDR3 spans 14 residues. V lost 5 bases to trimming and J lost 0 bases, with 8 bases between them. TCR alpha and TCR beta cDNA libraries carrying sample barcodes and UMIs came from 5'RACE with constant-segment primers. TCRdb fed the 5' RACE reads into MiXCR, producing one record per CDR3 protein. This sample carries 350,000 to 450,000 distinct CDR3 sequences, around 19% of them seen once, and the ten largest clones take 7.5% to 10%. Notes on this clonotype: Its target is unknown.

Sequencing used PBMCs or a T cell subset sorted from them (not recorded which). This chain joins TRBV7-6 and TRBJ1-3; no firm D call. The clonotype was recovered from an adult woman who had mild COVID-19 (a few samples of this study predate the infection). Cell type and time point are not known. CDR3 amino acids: CASSPSSSGNTIYF. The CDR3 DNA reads TGTGCCAGCAGCCCCAGTAGCTCTGGAAACACCATATATTTT.